This TCR beta chain was recorded in a study of blood T cell repertoires in COVID-19. Study-wide context: The samples span acute and convalescent COVID-19 from the United States, Italy and Spain. From T cells, B-cell-depleted T cells, or PBMCs came the material, which was cDNA or gDNA.

Under the authors' procedure: Amplification with reference gene primers provided the estimates of nucleated cell counts. The method was immunoSEQ multiplex PCR; TCRdb's version includes in-frame clones alone and lacks a portion of them. D and trimming were read from the DNA, whereas the V and J calls and clone size are those reported in that table. The sample lists roughly 97,000 clones, 70% to 85% seen once, with about 9.4% in the top ten. This clone was seen only a few times. The CDR3 length is 17 residues. Germline-derived CDR1 and CDR2 are SGDLS and YYNGEE. The V end lost 4 bases, the J end lost 2 bases, and 21 bases lay between the germline ends.

This clonotype originated in a man in his 70s with acute or convalescent COVID-19. Sequencing was carried out using peripheral blood. This chain links TRBV9 with TRBJ1-2, with D perhaps TRBD1 (6 bases). The CDR3 coding sequence is TGTGCCAGCAGCCAGCAGCCCACAGGGCGAATAAACTATGGCTACACCTTC. Amino acid sequence: CASSQQPTGRINYGYTF.